The 21 T cell receptor beta chains given below trace back to one sample, sequenced in a study of blood T cell repertoires in COVID-19. Generated by immunoSEQ multiplex PCR, the TCRdb table keeps only in-frame clones and is missing some. In the table there are 250,000 or so clones, roughly nine tenths of which are singletons. The specimen sequenced was PBMCs or T cells enriched from blood (not recorded which). These receptors all come from a human donor in a cohort exposed to, infected with or recovered from COVID-19 (not recorded which). The donor label of this sample is uncertain.

The chain links TRBV28 to TRBJ1-3; D not certain. The germline gives CDR1 MDHEN, CDR2 SYDVKM. The CDR3 is 15 amino acids. V was trimmed by 6 bases and J by 0 bases, leaving 12 bases between them. CDR3 residues: CASRFKGVSGNTIYF. Written as DNA, the CDR3 is TGTGCCAGCAGATTTAAGGGAGTCTCTGGAAACACCATATATTTT.

Comments on this clone: A junction end diverges from the germline sequence, so it may reflect a read error. The V and J genes are TRBV7-2 and TRBJ2-1; a possible D gene is TRBD2 (5 bases). This CDR3 has 13 residues. Germline V gene sequence: CDR1 SGHTA, CDR2 FQGNSA. The CDR3 region has the DNA TGTGCCAGCAGCTTAGTAGGCCAGCGGTCAAAGGTCTTC. Residues: CASSLVGQRSKVF. Using reference TRBV7-2 and TRBJ2-1 for the parts outside the CDR3, the full variable domain is GAGVSQSPSNKVTEKGKDVELRCDPISGHTALYWYRQSLGQGLEFLIYFQGNSAPDKSGLPSDRFSAERTGGSVSTLTIQRTQQEDSAVYLCASSLVGQRSKVFGPGTRLTVL.

The CDR3 region has the DNA TGTGCCAGCAGCGTAGCGATTCAGGGTAACACTGAAGCTTTCTTT. It yields the protein CASSVAIQGNTEAFF. The V gene is TRBV9, the J gene TRBJ1-1, with D possibly matching TRBD1 (5 bases). This CDR3 has 15 residues. Germline V gene data show CDR1 as SGDLS and CDR2 as YYNGEE. V dropped 0 bases and J dropped 2 bases, with 11 bases sitting between them. Based on the CDR3 plus reference TRBV9 and TRBJ1-1, the full variable domain is DSGVTQTPKHLITATGQRVTLRCSPRSGDLSVYWYQQSLDQGLQFLIQYYNGEERAKGNILERFSAQQFPDLHSELNLSSLELGDSALYFCASSVAIQGNTEAFFGQGTRLTVV.

In DNA, the CDR3 is TGTGCCAGCAGCCGAGGGACTTCCCGCTCCTACGAGCAGTACTTC. Translation: CASSRGTSRSYEQYF. The chain has TRBV6-5 and TRBJ2-7; possible D gene TRBD2, 6 bases. Germline lookup yields CDR1 MNHEY and CDR2 SVGAGI. Trimming removed 6 bases from V and 0 bases from J, with 15 bases in between. CDR3 size: 15 residues.

The chain is built from TRBV7-3 and TRBJ2-1; TRBD1 might be the D (6 bases). The CDR3 contains 14 residues. V dropped 2 bases and J dropped 6 bases, with 11 bases sitting between them. Germline CDR1 SGHTA, CDR2 FQGTGA. The CDR3 sequence: CASSLQGISNEQFF. The CDR3 DNA reads as TGTGCCAGCAGCTTACAGGGGATAAGCAATGAGCAGTTCTTC.

This sequence joins TRBV10-2 and TRBJ1-4; tentatively, D is TRBD1 (5 bases). The CDR3 consists of 14 residues. Germline CDR1 reads WSHSY; CDR2 reads SAAADI. With 5 bases removed from V and 6 bases from J, the gap between germline ends came to 13 bases. CDR3 DNA sequence: TGCGCCAGCAGTCGCCCCGGAGGGGATGAAAAACTGTTTTTT. It translates to CASSRPGGDEKLFF.

The chain combines TRBV9 with TRBJ1-2; D is possibly TRBD1 (5 bases). In germline, CDR1 is SGDLS, CDR2 YYNGEE. This CDR3 comprises 13 residues. V lost 2 bases, J lost 8 bases, and 13 bases lay in between. The CDR3 DNA is TGTGCCAGCAGCGTTCAGGGAGGGCGCGGCTACACCTTC. Its translation is CASSVQGGRGYTF.

The DNA of the CDR3 is TGTGCCAGCAGGGAATTACCGGGACAGGGGCACGAGCAGTACTTC. Translating it yields CASRELPGQGHEQYF. J is TRBJ2-7 and V is TRBV7-2; 10 nucleotides agree with TRBD1. Looked up from germline, CDR1 is SGHTA and CDR2 is FQGNSA. V was clipped by 6 bases and J by 5 bases; unmatched bases: 10. The CDR3 is made up of 15 amino acids. Looking up the rest from reference TRBV7-2 and TRBJ2-7 gives the full variable domain: GAGVSQSPSNKVTEKGKDVELRCDPISGHTALYWYRQSLGQGLEFLIYFQGNSAPDKSGLPSDRFSAERTGGSVSTLTIQRTQQEDSAVYLCASRELPGQGHEQYFGPGTRLTVT.

The CDR3 region is CASSLAVQNTEAFF. The CDR3 DNA reads as TGCGCCAGCAGCTTGGCCGTACAGAACACTGAAGCTTTCTTT. The V call is TRBV5-1, the J call TRBJ1-1; D gene uncertain. The CDR3 has 14 amino acids. The ends were cut back, 0 bases at V and 1 base at J, with 7 bases in the middle. CDR1 is SGHRS and CDR2 is YFSETQ in the germline V gene.

Comments on this clone: The same CDR3 can be traced to other DNA sequences in this sample. V gene TRBV10-3 combines with J gene TRBJ2-3; 11 bases line up with TRBD1. V dropped 6 bases and J dropped 3; count of bases not matched to a gene: 5. From germline, CDR1 is ENHRY and CDR2 SYGVKD. This CDR3 comprises 15 residues. DNA for the CDR3: TGTGCCATCAGCCCGGACAGGGGGCGGACAGATACGCAGTATTTT. Translation gives CAISPDRGRTDTQYF.

In the case of this clone: This specimen includes other DNA sequences encoding the same CDR3. The chain links TRBV6-5 to TRBJ1-3, with D tentatively TRBD1 (6 bases). Germline lookup yields CDR1 MNHEY and CDR2 SVGAGI. Trimming took 6 bases from V and 4 from J, leaving 10 bases between them. The CDR3 loop spans 13 amino acids. The CDR3 DNA reads TGTGCCAGCAGCCGGGACATAGGAAACACCATATATTTT. Translating it yields CASSRDIGNTIYF.

The chain has TRBV7-9 and TRBJ1-4; 7 bases line up with TRBD1. The CDR3 loop spans 14 amino acids. With V trimmed by 3 bases and J by 7 bases, 5 bases remained unmatched. Germline V gene lookup returns CDR1 SEHNR and CDR2 FQNEAQ (reference sequence). CDR3 nucleotide sequence: TGTGCCAGCAGCTTGATCCAGGGGGGTGAAAAACTGTTTTTT. The encoded protein is CASSLIQGGEKLFF.

Here the CDR3 reads CAIKEGTGGKRETQYF. CDR3 coding DNA: TGTGCCATCAAGGAAGGGACAGGGGGCAAACGGGAGACCCAGTACTTC. This chain uses TRBV10-3 with TRBJ2-5; 12 positions agree with TRBD1. Germline CDR1 and CDR2: ENHRY and SYGVKD. The CDR3 is made up of 16 amino acids. V was clipped by 7 bases and J by 5 bases; unmatched bases: 11.

This clone was picked up one time. V usage is TRBV7-3 and J usage is TRBJ1-1; 10 nucleotides match TRBD1. CDR1 and CDR2 (germline): SGHTA, FQGTGA. After removal of 5 bases from V and 5 bases from J, the junction contained 8 bases not matched to a gene. This CDR3 spans 15 amino acids. The CDR3 spells CASSATGQGITEAFF. Here the CDR3 DNA reads TGTGCCAGCAGCGCCACGGGACAGGGGATTACTGAAGCTTTCTTT.

The rearrangement uses TRBV3-1 (or the pseudogene TRBV3-2) and TRBJ1-6; 7 nucleotides match TRBD1. The CDR3 sequence is 15 residues long. The germline gives CDR1 LGHDT, CDR2 YNNKEL (reference sequence). V lost 0 bases to trimming and J lost 8 bases; unmatched junction nucleotides: 4. CDR3 sequence: CASSQDAGGYSPLHF. The CDR3 DNA reads TGTGCCAGCAGCCAAGACGCAGGGGGATATTCACCCCTCCACTTT.

The chain is built from TRBV7-3 and TRBJ1-2; 10 nucleotides line up with TRBD1. CDR3 length: 15 residues. The V and J ends lost 5 bases and 3 bases, in that order; junction bases with no gene match: 6. CDR1 is SGHTA and CDR2 is FQGTGA in the germline V gene. CDR3 DNA sequence: TGTGCCAGCAGCCCCGGGGGGACAGGGGACTATGGCTACACCTTC. Translated, it gives CASSPGGTGDYGYTF.

This chain uses TRBV3-1 (or the pseudogene TRBV3-2) with TRBJ2-4; tentative D call: TRBD2 (6 bases). The CDR3 spans 18 residues. The germline V and J ends were trimmed by 1 base and 1 base, with 17 bases remaining between them. Germline values: CDR1 LGHDT, CDR2 YNNKEL (reference sequence). The CDR3 sequence: CASSQAGGGKGAKNIQYF. The CDR3 DNA reads TGTGCCAGCAGCCAAGCGGGTGGAGGGAAGGGGGCCAAAAACATTCAGTACTTC.

The chain uses TRBV4-1 and TRBJ1-4, with D uncertain. The V gene lost 0 bases and the J gene lost 14 bases, with 10 bases spanning the gap. Germline V CDR1 and CDR2: MGHRA, YSYEKL. CDR3 length: 12 amino acids. The CDR3 nucleotides are TGCGCCAGCAGCCAAGACACGGGGTGGCTGTTTTTT. It is translated as CASSQDTGWLFF.

The chain is built from TRBV5-6 and TRBJ2-1; TRBD1 might be the D (6 bases). Germline V gene data show CDR1 as SGHDT and CDR2 as YYEEEE. V lost 3 bases and J lost 3, with 13 bases in between. The CDR3 covers 15 residues. CDR3 nucleotides: TGTGCCAGCAGCTCTCCAGGGGCTGACTACAATGAGCAGTTCTTC. It encodes CASSSPGADYNEQFF. Looking up the rest from reference TRBV5-6 and TRBJ2-1 gives the full variable domain: DAGVTQSPTHLIKTRGQQVTLRCSPKSGHDTVSWYQQALGQGPQFIFQYYEEEERQRGNFPDRFSGHQFPNYSSELNVNALLLGDSALYLCASSSPGADYNEQFFGPGTRLTVL.

This clone was observed a few times. The chain has TRBV6-5 and TRBJ1-2; 7 nucleotides align to TRBD1. The CDR3 has 15 amino acids. Germline assignment: CDR1 MNHEY and CDR2 SVGAGI. The V gene end was trimmed by 7 bases and the J gene end by 4 bases; junction bases not matched to a gene: 12. The CDR3 nucleotides read TGTGCCAGCACGGCCGGACAGGTTCTATTCTATGGCTACACCTTC. Translation: CASTAGQVLFYGYTF.

This clone was observed a single time. The genes are TRBV2 and TRBJ2-7; 7 positions agree with TRBD1. The CDR3 has 14 residues. Germline values: CDR1 SNHLY, CDR2 FYNNEI. V gave up 10 bases and J gave up 1 base; unmatched junction bases: 10. CDR3 nucleotide sequence: TGTGCCACCAACTCCGGGACAGAGTCCTACGAGCAGTACTTC. Translated, it gives CATNSGTESYEQYF. Drawing the rest from reference TRBV2 and TRBJ2-7, the complete variable domain is EPEVTQTPSHQVTQMGQEVILRCVPISNHLYFYWYRQILGQKVEFLVSFYNNEISEKSEIFDDQFSVERPDGSNFTLKIRSTKLEDSAMYFCATNSGTESYEQYFGPGTRLTVT.